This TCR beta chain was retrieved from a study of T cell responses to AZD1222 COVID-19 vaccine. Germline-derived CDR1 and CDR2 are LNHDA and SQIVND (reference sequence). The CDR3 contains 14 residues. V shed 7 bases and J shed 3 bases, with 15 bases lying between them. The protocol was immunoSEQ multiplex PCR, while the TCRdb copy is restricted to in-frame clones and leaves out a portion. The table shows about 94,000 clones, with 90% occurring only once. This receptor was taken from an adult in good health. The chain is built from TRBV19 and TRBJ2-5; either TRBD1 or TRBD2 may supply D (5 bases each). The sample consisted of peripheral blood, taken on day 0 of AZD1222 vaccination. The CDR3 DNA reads TGTGCCAGTACCCAATACGTGGGGGAAGAGACCCAGTACTTC. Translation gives CASTQYVGEETQYF.